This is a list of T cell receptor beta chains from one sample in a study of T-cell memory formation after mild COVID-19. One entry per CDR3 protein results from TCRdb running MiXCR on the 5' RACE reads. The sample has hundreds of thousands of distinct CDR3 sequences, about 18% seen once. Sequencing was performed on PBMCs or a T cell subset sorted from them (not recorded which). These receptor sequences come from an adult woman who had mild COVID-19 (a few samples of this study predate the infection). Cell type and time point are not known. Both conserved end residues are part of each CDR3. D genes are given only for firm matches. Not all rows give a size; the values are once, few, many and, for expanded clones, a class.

CASSLPSRQGGENGYTF,TGTGCCAGCAGCTTACCCTCACGACAGGGCGGAGAAAATGGCTACACCTTC,TRBJ1-2,NA,TRBD1,TRBV7-8
CASSPFLTGGNEQFF,TGCGCCAGCAGCCCCTTCCTGACAGGGGGCAATGAGCAGTTCTTC,TRBJ2-1,NA,TRBD1,TRBV4-3
CASSLISGSYEQFF,TGTGCCAGCAGCTTAATTAGCGGGAGTTATGAGCAGTTCTTC,TRBJ2-1,NA,TRBD2,TRBV7-2
CASSARYNEQFF,TGTGCCAGCAGCGCAAGATACAATGAGCAGTTCTTC,TRBJ2-1,many,NA,TRBV25-1
CASGQGGGLNTEAFF,TGTGCCAGCGGACAGGGCGGGGGATTGAACACTGAAGCTTTCTTT,TRBJ1-1,few,TRBD1,TRBV7-9
CASSFSSGLSYEQYF,TGTGCCAGCAGTTTCTCTAGCGGGCTCTCCTACGAGCAGTACTTC,TRBJ2-7,few,TRBD2,TRBV6-2/TRBV6-3
CSAPFGGGLADTQYF,TGCAGCGCCCCTTTTGGGGGGGGACTCGCAGATACGCAGTATTTT,TRBJ2-3,few,TRBD2,TRBV29-1
CASSQLDFTYEQYF,TGTGCCAGCAGCCAGCTGGACTTTACCTACGAGCAGTACTTC,TRBJ2-7,few,NA,TRBV3-1
CASSLRQGSQPQHF,TGTGCCAGCAGCTTAAGGCAGGGGAGTCAGCCCCAGCATTTT,TRBJ1-5,once,NA,TRBV7-2
CASSPNYLTGTSYEQYF,TGTGCCAGCTCACCGAACTACCTAACCGGGACGTCCTACGAGCAGTACTTC,TRBJ2-7,NA,NA,TRBV18
CASSYNSNQPQHF,TGTGCCAGCAGCTATAATAGCAATCAGCCCCAGCATTTT,TRBJ1-5,many,NA,TRBV7-8
CASSPRPGGSNNYGYTF,TGTGCCAGCAGTCCACGCCCCGGTGGCAGCAATAACTATGGCTACACCTTC,TRBJ1-2,NA,NA,TRBV27
CASRPRGSYEQYF,TGTGCCAGCAGACCCCGGGGGTCCTACGAGCAGTACTTC,TRBJ2-7,few,NA,TRBV11-3
CASREDTMNTEAFF,TGTGCCAGCAGGGAGGACACTATGAACACTGAAGCTTTCTTT,TRBJ1-1,NA,NA,TRBV2
CSAQDGTSHETQYF,TGCAGTGCCCAGGACGGGACTAGCCACGAGACCCAGTACTTC,TRBJ2-5,NA,TRBD2,TRBV20-1
CASSRDTYSNQPQHF,TGTGCCAGCAGCCGGGACACCTATAGCAATCAGCCCCAGCATTTT,TRBJ1-5,once,NA,TRBV2
CASSLIPGSAYTEAFF,TGTGCCAGCAGCTTAATCCCAGGGAGCGCGTATACTGAAGCTTTCTTT,TRBJ1-1,NA,NA,TRBV11-2
CSAPRQKSNTEAFF,TGCAGTGCTCCACGACAGAAATCGAACACTGAAGCTTTCTTT,TRBJ1-1,NA,NA,TRBV20-1
CASRSPGLATQETQYF,TGCGCCAGCAGATCCCCGGGACTAGCTACTCAAGAGACCCAGTACTTC,TRBJ2-5,few,TRBD2,TRBV5-1
CAISESLRGGYTF,TGTGCCATCAGTGAGTCCCTCCGAGGGGGCTACACCTTC,TRBJ1-2,NA,NA,TRBV10-3
CASSFGIPGGYGYTF,TGTGCCAGCAGCTTCGGTATCCCCGGGGGCTATGGCTACACCTTC,TRBJ1-2,once,NA,TRBV3-1
CATSDERERLREQFF,TGTGCCACCAGTGACGAGCGGGAGAGGTTACGGGAGCAGTTCTTC,TRBJ2-1,few,TRBD2,TRBV24-1
CSARERGQGATEQFF,TGCAGTGCTAGAGAACGAGGACAGGGGGCGACTGAGCAGTTCTTC,TRBJ2-1,many,TRBD1,TRBV20-1
CASSPRSSGGYNEQFF,TGTGCCAGCAGCCCTCGCAGTAGCGGGGGGTACAATGAGCAGTTCTTC,TRBJ2-1,NA,TRBD2,TRBV5-4
CASSDPGLASSYEQYF,TGTGCCAGCAGTGATCCGGGACTAGCGTCCTCCTACGAGCAGTACTTC,TRBJ2-7,NA,TRBD2,TRBV6-2/TRBV6-3
CASSFLGDNYGYEQYF,TGCGCCAGCAGCTTCCTTGGAGACAACTACGGCTACGAGCAGTACTTC,TRBJ2-7,NA,NA,TRBV5-1
CASSQERRYRTDTQYF,TGTGCCAGCAGCCAAGAACGGAGATATCGCACAGATACGCAGTATTTT,TRBJ2-3,many,NA,TRBV3-1
CASSLGLQGREAFF,TGTGCCAGCAGCTTGGGACTACAGGGCCGGGAAGCTTTCTTT,TRBJ1-1,NA,NA,TRBV5-6
CSAITGTGGREQYF,TGCAGTGCTATTACCGGGACAGGCGGTCGAGAGCAGTACTTC,TRBJ2-7,NA,TRBD1,TRBV20-1
CASSMGQMNTEAFF,TGTGCCAGCAGTATGGGACAGATGAACACTGAAGCTTTCTTT,TRBJ1-1,NA,TRBD1,TRBV6-2/TRBV6-3
CSARAGQGQYANYGYTF,TGCAGTGCTAGAGCTGGACAGGGCCAATACGCTAACTATGGCTACACCTTC,TRBJ1-2,few,TRBD1,TRBV20-1
CSVEFLSGGPKNEQFF,TGCAGCGTTGAGTTTCTTAGCGGGGGGCCGAAGAATGAGCAGTTCTTC,TRBJ2-1,NA,TRBD2,TRBV29-1
CASSQTSSLPDTQYF,TGTGCCAGCAGCCAGACTAGCTCTCTGCCAGATACGCAGTATTTT,TRBJ2-3,NA,TRBD2,TRBV7-8
CASSLGVQGAGTEAFF,TGTGCCAGCAGCTTAGGCGTACAGGGGGCTGGCACTGAAGCTTTCTTT,TRBJ1-1,NA,TRBD1,TRBV13
CASSFSALQITDTQYF,TGTGCCAGCAGTTTCTCTGCCCTTCAAATCACAGATACGCAGTATTTT,TRBJ2-3,few,NA,TRBV12-3/TRBV12-4
CSVAGYKGPGRVSYEQYF,TGCAGCGTTGCGGGGTATAAGGGGCCGGGTCGGGTTTCCTACGAGCAGTACTTC,TRBJ2-7,few,NA,TRBV29-1
CASSPPTRVITDTQYF,TGTGCCAGCTCACCTCCGACAAGGGTTATCACAGATACGCAGTATTTT,TRBJ2-3,NA,NA,TRBV18
CASSQGNRARNNQPQHF,TGCGCCAGCAGCCAAGGGAACAGGGCCCGGAACAATCAGCCCCAGCATTTT,TRBJ1-5,NA,NA,TRBV4-1
CATSDSRQGGLSNQPQHF,TGTGCCACCAGTGACTCCCGACAGGGGGGACTGAGCAATCAGCCCCAGCATTTT,TRBJ1-5,few,TRBD1,TRBV24-1
CATSGQDQREQYF,TGTGCCACCAGCGGACAGGACCAGCGGGAACAGTACTTC,TRBJ2-7,NA,NA,TRBV24-1